This section outlines one TCR beta chain sequence together with its context. An input of roughly 0.45 to 1 ug of RNA was subjected to reverse transcription using random hexamers. From the immunoSEQ multiplex PCR reads, TCRdb called clonotypes with MiXCR, one entry per CDR3 protein. The profile shows 100,000 to 150,000 distinct CDR3 sequences, just under 95% of them singletons. This sample is drawn from a study of CD8 T cells in Susac syndrome. The V gene lost 4 bases and the J gene lost 0 bases, with 9 bases spanning the gap. The CDR3 has 15 residues. Germline CDR1 reads SGHVS; CDR2 reads FQNEAQ. This receptor was taken from a human donor with Susac syndrome. The chain couples TRBV7-8 to TRBJ2-2; possible D gene TRBD2, 5 bases. Sequencing was performed on CD8+ T cells from PBMCs. The CDR3 region is CASSWSGANTGELFF. CDR3 sequence (DNA): TGTGCCAGCAGCTGGAGCGGAGCGAACACCGGGGAGCTGTTTTTT.